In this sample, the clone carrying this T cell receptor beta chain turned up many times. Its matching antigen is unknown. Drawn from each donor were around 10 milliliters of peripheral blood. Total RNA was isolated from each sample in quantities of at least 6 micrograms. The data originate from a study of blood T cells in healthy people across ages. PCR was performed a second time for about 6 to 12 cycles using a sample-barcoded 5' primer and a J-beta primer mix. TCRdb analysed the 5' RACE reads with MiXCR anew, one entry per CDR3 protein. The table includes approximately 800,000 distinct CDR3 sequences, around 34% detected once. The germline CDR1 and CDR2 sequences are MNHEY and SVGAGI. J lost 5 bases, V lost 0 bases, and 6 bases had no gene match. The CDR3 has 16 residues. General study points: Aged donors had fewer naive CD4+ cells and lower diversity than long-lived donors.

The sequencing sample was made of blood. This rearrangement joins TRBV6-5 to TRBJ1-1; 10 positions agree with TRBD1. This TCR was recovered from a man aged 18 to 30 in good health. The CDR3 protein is CASSYSRTGGLTEAFF. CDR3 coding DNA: TGTGCCAGCAGTTACTCCCGGACAGGGGGGTTGACTGAAGCTTTCTTT.